Given below is one T cell receptor beta chain in context. These data originate in a study of blood T cell repertoires in COVID-19. Study-wide background: COVID-19 samples from acute and convalescent phases originated in the United States, Italy and Spain. Sources were T cells, B-cell-depleted T cells, or PBMCs; the material itself was cDNA or gDNA.

Original methodology: Quantification of nucleated cells was approximated via reference gene primer amplification. Assay used: immunoSEQ multiplex PCR; TCRdb lists only in-frame clones, some missing. V and J calls and clone size are those listed in that table; D and trimming were worked out from the DNA. The table lists about 82,000 clones, approximately 80% of them singletons. Trimming took 7 bases from V and 5 from J, leaving 14 bases between them. CDR1 SGHTA and CDR2 FQGNSA come from the germline V gene. The CDR3 contains 13 residues. This receptor was identified in a woman aged 40 to 50 with active or convalescent COVID-19. This chain uses TRBV7-2 with TRBJ2-5; weak D call: TRBD2 (5 bases). The material sequenced was peripheral blood. The CDR3 protein is CASTGLQRETQYF. In DNA form, the CDR3 reads TGTGCCAGCACCGGTCTCCAGCGGGAGACCCAGTACTTC.